Shown below are 9 T cell receptor beta chains from a single sample sequenced in a study of blood T cell repertoires in COVID-19. TCRdb's copy holds only in-frame clones and misses some; the assay was immunoSEQ multiplex PCR. Here the sample spans some 150,000 clones, about 80% being singletons. Sequenced sample: peripheral blood. Every receptor here comes from an elderly woman with acute or convalescent COVID-19.

The chain recombines TRBV6-6 with TRBJ1-2; 8 bases align to TRBD1. CDR1 MNHNY and CDR2 SVGAGI come from the germline V gene (reference sequence). Trimming cost V 5 bases and J 6 bases; bases outside gene matches: 14. The CDR3 covers 16 residues. The CDR3 is CASSRSGPRGQNGYTF. CDR3 nucleotides: TGTGCCAGCAGTCGATCAGGCCCCAGGGGGCAGAATGGCTACACCTTC.

This clone was counted between two and nine times. The V call is TRBV30, the J call TRBJ2-7; D ambiguous. Germline CDR1 and CDR2: GTSNPN and SVGIG (reference sequence). Between the trimmed V and J ends, which lost 0 bases and 0 bases, there was a span of 9 bases. This CDR3 is 14 amino acids long. The DNA for the CDR3 is TGTGCCTGGAGTGTACAAAACAGCTCCTACGAGCAGTACTTC. Its translation: CAWSVQNSSYEQYF.

The CDR3 DNA sequence: TGTGCCAGCAGCGTTGACCTAGCGGGGGGACTCAATGAGCAGTTCTTC. As protein: CASSVDLAGGLNEQFF. The V gene is TRBV7-2, the J gene TRBJ2-1; 11 bases fit TRBD2. CDR3 length: 16 amino acids. V was pared by 5 bases and J by 6 bases, with 9 bases of the junction left unmatched. From germline, CDR1 is SGHTA and CDR2 FQGNSA.

As to this clone: At one end, the junction sequence differs from germline, possibly due to a read error. V and J are TRBV7-9 and TRBJ1-3; D call uncertain. The CDR3 length is 15 residues. Germline assignment: CDR1 SEHNR and CDR2 FQNEAQ (reference sequence). CDR3 residues: CASRLDSGSGNTIYF. For the CDR3, the DNA is TGTGCCAGCAGGTTAGACTCGGGCTCTGGAAACACCATATATTTT.

The chain is built from TRBV5-1 and TRBJ1-1; tentative D call: TRBD1 (5 bases). V gave up 0 bases and J gave up 3 bases, with 9 bases separating them. Germline-derived CDR1 and CDR2 are SGHRS and YFSETQ. The CDR3 sequence is 14 residues long. The CDR3 DNA reads as TGCGCCAGCAGCTTGGGACAGCCAGACACTGAAGCTTTCTTT. It encodes CASSLGQPDTEAFF.

This chain links TRBV13 with TRBJ2-1; D ambiguous. Trimming shortened V by 4 bases and J by 5 bases, and 15 bases separated the two germline ends. The CDR3 is made up of 15 amino acids. The V gene's germline CDR1 is PRHDT and CDR2 FYEKMQ (reference sequence). The CDR3 coding sequence is TGTGCCAGCAGCTCTAACTTCCACGCCGACAATGAGCAGTTCTTC. It codes for CASSSNFHADNEQFF.

The V and J genes are TRBV7-2 and TRBJ2-3; D uncertain. The CDR3 runs to 15 residues. The ends were cut back, 1 base at V and 2 bases at J, with 10 bases in the middle. Germline V lookup: CDR1 SGHTA, CDR2 FQGNSA. The CDR3 sequence is CASSLGQENTDTQYF. The CDR3 DNA follows: TGTGCCAGCAGCTTAGGTCAGGAAAACACAGATACGCAGTATTTT.

This chain uses TRBV2 with TRBJ1-1, with 9 positions matching TRBD1. J gave up 2 bases and V 6 bases, and 4 bases lay outside the gene matches. The CDR3 is 14 residues long. CDR1 SNHLY and CDR2 FYNNEI come from the germline V gene. CDR3 sequence: CASREDRGNTEAFF. The CDR3 DNA reads as TGTGCCAGCAGGGAGGACAGGGGAAACACTGAAGCTTTCTTT.

This clone has a single count. The chain has TRBV11-2 and TRBJ1-2; 10 bases are shared with TRBD1. This CDR3 region has 16 residues. V lost 1 base and J lost 4; bases outside the gene matches: 6. CDR1 SGHAT and CDR2 FQNNGV come from the germline V gene. The CDR3 sequence: CASSLVGRQGAYGYTF. CDR3 nucleotides: TGTGCCAGCAGCTTAGTAGGTAGACAGGGGGCCTATGGCTACACCTTC.